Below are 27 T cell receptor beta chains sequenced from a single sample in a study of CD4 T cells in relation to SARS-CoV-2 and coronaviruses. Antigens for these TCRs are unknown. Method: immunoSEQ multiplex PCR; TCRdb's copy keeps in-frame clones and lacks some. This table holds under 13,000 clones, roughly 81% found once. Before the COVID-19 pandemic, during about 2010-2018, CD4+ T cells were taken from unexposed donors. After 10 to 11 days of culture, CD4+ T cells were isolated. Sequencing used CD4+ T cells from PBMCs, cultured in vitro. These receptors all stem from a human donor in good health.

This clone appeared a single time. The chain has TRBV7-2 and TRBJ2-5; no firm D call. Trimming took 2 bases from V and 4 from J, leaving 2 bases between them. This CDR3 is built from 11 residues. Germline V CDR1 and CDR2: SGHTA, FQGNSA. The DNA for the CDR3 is TGTGCCAGCAGCTTACTAGAGACCCAGTACTTC. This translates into CASSLLETQYF.

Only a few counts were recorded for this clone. The CDR3 spells CASTRGEFGNYGYTF. The CDR3 region has the DNA TGTGCCAGTACGCGGGGGGAATTTGGAAACTATGGCTACACCTTC. The chain has TRBV19 and TRBJ1-2; the D gene is possibly TRBD1 (5 bases). The length of the CDR3 is 15 residues. V lost 7 bases, J lost 2 bases, and 17 bases lay in between. Per the germline V gene, CDR1 is LNHDA and CDR2 is SQIVND (reference sequence).

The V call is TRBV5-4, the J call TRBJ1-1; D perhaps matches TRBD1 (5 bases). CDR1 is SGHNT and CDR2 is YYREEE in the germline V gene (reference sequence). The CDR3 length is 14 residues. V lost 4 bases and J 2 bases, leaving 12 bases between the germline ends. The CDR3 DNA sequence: TGTGCCAGCAGCCCGGGGACCTACAACACTGAAGCTTTCTTT. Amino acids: CASSPGTYNTEAFF.

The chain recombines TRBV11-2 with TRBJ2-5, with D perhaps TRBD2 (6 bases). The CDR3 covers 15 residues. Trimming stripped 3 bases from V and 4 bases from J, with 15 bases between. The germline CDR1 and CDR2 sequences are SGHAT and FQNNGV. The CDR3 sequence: CASSFGSGLRETQYF. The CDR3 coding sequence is TGTGCCAGCAGCTTTGGTTCCGGACTAAGAGAGACCCAGTACTTC.

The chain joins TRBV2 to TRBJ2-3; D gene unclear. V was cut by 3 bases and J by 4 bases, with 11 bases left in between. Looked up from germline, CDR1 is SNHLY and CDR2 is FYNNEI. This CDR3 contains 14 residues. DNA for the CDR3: TGTGCCAGCAGTGATGTAGTTTGGTCAGATACGCAGTATTTT. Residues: CASSDVVWSDTQYF. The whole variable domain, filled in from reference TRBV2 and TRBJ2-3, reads EPEVTQTPSHQVTQMGQEVILRCVPISNHLYFYWYRQILGQKVEFLVSFYNNEISEKSEIFDDQFSVERPDGSNFTLKIRSTKLEDSAMYFCASSDVVWSDTQYFGPGTRLTVL.

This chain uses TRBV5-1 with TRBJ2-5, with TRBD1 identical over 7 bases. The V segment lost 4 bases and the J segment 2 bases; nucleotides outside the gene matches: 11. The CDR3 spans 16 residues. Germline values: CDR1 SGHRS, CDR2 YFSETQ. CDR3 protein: CASSHGRGRRQETQYF. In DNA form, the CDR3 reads TGCGCCAGCAGCCACGGTAGGGGGCGGAGGCAAGAGACCCAGTACTTC.

CDR3 in amino acids: CASSPRSASGKGETQYF. CDR3 nucleotides: TGTGCCAGCAGCCCGCGCTCCGCCAGCGGGAAGGGAGAGACCCAGTACTTC. The genes are TRBV4-2 and TRBJ2-5; TRBD2 matches at 7 bases. J was trimmed by 4 bases and V by 4 bases; bases with no gene match: 15. The CDR3 extends over 17 amino acids. Germline assignment: CDR1 LGHNA and CDR2 YNFKEQ.

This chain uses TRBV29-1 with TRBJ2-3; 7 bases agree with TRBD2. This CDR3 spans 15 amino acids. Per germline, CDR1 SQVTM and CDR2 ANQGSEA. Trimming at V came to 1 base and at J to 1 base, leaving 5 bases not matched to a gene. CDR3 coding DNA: TGCAGCGTTGAAGGGGGAGGGGTTGGCACAGATACGCAGTATTTT. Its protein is CSVEGGGVGTDTQYF.

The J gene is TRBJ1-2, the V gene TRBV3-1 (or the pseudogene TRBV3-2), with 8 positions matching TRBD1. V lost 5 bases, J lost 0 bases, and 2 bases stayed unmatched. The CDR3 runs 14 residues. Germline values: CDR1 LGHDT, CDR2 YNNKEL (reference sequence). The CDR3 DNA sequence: TGTGCCAGCAGCTTACAGGGGGCTAACTATGGCTACACCTTC. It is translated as CASSLQGANYGYTF.

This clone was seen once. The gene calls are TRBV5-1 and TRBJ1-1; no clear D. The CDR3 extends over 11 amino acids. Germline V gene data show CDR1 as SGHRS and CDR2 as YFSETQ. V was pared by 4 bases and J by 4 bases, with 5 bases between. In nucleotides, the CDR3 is TGCGCCAGCAGCACGGGCACTGAAGCTTTCTTT. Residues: CASSTGTEAFF.

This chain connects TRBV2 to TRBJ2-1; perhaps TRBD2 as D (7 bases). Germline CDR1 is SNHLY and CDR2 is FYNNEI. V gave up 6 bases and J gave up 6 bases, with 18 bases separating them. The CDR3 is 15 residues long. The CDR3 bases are TGTGCCAGCAGGGTAATTGGGGGGGCCTCCAATGAGCAGTTCTTC. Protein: CASRVIGGASNEQFF.

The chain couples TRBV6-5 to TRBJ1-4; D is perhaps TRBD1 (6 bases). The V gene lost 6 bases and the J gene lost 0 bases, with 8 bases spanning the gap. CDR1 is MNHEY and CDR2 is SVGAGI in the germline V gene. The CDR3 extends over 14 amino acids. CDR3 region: CASRDSATNEKLFF. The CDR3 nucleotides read TGTGCCAGCAGGGACAGCGCAACTAATGAAAAACTGTTTTTT.

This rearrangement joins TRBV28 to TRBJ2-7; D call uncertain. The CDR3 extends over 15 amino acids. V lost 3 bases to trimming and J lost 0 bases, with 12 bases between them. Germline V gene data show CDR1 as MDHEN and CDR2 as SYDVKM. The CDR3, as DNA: TGTGCCAGCAGTTTCCCACAGCGATTCTCCTACGAGCAGTACTTC. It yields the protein CASSFPQRFSYEQYF. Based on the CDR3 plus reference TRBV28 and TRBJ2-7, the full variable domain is DVKVTQSSRYLVKRTGEKVFLECVQDMDHENMFWYRQDPGLGLRLIYFSYDVKMKEKGDIPEGYSVSREKKERFSLILESASTNQTSMYLCASSFPQRFSYEQYFGPGTRLTVT.

CDR3 DNA sequence: TGTGCCAGCAGTGTTACTAGCGGGAGATCCTACGAGCAGTACTTC. Its protein is CASSVTSGRSYEQYF. The chain combines TRBV28 with TRBJ2-7, with 11 bases aligning to TRBD2. J gave up 1 base and V 5 bases, and 4 bases lay outside the gene matches. The CDR3 has 15 residues. Germline-derived CDR1 and CDR2 are MDHEN and SYDVKM.

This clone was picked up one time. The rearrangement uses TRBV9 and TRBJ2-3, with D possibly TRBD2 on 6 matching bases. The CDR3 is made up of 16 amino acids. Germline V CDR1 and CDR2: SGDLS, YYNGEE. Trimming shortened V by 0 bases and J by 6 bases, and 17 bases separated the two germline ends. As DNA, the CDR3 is TGTGCCAGCAGCGTAGGGAGTGCTAGCGTAGGGGATACGCAGTATTTT. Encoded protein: CASSVGSASVGDTQYF. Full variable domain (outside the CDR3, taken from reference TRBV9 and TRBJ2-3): DSGVTQTPKHLITATGQRVTLRCSPRSGDLSVYWYQQSLDQGLQFLIQYYNGEERAKGNILERFSAQQFPDLHSELNLSSLELGDSALYFCASSVGSASVGDTQYFGPGTRLTVL.

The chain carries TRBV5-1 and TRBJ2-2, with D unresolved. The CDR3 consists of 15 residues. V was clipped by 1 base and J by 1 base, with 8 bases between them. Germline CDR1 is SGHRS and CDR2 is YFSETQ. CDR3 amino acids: CASSLLGMNTGELFF. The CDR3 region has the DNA TGCGCCAGCAGCTTGCTGGGGATGAACACCGGGGAGCTGTTTTTT.

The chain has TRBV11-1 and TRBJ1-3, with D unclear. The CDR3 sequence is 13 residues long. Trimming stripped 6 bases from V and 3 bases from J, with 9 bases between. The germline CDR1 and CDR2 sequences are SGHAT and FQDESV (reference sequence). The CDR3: CASRARGGNTIYF. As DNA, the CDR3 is TGTGCCAGCAGGGCCCGAGGTGGAAACACCATATATTTT.

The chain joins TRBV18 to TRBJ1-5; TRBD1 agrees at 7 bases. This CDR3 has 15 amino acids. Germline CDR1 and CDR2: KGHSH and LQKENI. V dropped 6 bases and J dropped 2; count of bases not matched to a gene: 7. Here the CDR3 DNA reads TGTGCCAGCTCCCGACAGGGCGGCGGCAATCAGCCCCAGCATTTT. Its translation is CASSRQGGGNQPQHF. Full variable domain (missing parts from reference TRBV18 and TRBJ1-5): NAGVMQNPRHLVRRRGQEARLRCSPMKGHSHVYWYRQLPEEGLKFMVYLQKENIIDESGMPKERFSAEFPKEGPSILRIQQVVRGDSAAYFCASSRQGGGNQPQHFGDGTRLSIL.

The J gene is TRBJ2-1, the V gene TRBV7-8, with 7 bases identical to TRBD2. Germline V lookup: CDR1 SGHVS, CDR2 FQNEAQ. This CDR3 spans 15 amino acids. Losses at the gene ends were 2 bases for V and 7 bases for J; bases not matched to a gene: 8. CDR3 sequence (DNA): TGTGCCAGCAGCTTACTTAGGCAGGGAGGGAATGAGCAGTTCTTC. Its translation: CASSLLRQGGNEQFF.

Here the CDR3 reads CASSLAGGRGNSPLHF. Written as DNA, the CDR3 is TGTGCCAGCAGCTTAGCGGGGGGGAGGGGTAATTCACCCCTCCACTTT. The V gene is TRBV7-2, the J gene TRBJ1-6; maybe TRBD1 (5 bases). Trimming shortened V by 0 bases and J by 6 bases, and 12 bases separated the two germline ends. There are 16 residues in the CDR3. In germline, CDR1 is SGHTA, CDR2 FQGNSA.

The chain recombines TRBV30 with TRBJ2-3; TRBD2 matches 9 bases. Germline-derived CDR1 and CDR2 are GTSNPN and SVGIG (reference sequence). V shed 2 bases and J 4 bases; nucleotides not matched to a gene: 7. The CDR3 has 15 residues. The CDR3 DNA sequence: TGTGCCTGGAGTCTCCGAGCGGGAGGCGCAGATACGCAGTATTTT. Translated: CAWSLRAGGADTQYF.

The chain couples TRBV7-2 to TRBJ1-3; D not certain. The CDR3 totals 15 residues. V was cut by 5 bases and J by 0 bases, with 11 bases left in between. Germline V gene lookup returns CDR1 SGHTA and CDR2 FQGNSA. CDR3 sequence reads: CASSMDLSSGNTIYF. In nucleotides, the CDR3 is TGTGCCAGCAGCATGGATCTGAGCTCTGGAAACACCATATATTTT.

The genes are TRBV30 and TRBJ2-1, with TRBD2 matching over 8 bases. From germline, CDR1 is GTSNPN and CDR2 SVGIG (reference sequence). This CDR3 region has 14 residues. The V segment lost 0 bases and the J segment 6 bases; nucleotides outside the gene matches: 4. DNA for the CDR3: TGTGCCTGGAGTGTTTCCACTAGCGGCAATGAGCAGTTCTTC. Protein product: CAWSVSTSGNEQFF. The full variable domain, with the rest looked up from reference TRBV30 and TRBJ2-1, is SQTIHQWPATLVQPVGSPLSLECTVEGTSNPNLYWYRQAAGRGLQLLFYSVGIGQISSEVPQNLSASRPQDRQFILSSKKLLLSDSGFYLCAWSVSTSGNEQFFGPGTRLTVL.

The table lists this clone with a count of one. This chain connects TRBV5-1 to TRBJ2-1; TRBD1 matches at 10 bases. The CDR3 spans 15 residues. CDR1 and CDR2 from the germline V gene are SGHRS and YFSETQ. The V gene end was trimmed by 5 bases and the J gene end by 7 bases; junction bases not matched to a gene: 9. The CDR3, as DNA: TGCGCCAGCAGACTATCGGGACAGGGGACGAATGAGCAGTTCTTC. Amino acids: CASRLSGQGTNEQFF.

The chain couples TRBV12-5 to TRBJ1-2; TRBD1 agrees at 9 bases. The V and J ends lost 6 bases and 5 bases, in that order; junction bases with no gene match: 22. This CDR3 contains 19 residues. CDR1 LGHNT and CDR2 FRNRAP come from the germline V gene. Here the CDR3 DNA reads TGTGCTAGTGGGGACGAAACAGGGGGCTATATCACCGACCATTATGGCTACACCTTC. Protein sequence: CASGDETGGYITDHYGYTF.

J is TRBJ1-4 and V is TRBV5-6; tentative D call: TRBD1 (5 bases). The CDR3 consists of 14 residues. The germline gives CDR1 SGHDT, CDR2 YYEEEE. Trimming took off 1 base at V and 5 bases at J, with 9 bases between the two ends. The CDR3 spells CASSLRAGNEKLFF. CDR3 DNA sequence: TGTGCCAGCAGCTTGAGGGCAGGGAATGAAAAACTGTTTTTT.

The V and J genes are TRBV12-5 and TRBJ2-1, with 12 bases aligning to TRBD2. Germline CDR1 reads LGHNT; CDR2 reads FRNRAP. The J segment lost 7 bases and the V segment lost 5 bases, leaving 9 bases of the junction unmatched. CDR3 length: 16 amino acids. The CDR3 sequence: CASGPSTSGSGNEQFF. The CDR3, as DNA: TGTGCTAGTGGTCCCTCGACTAGCGGGAGCGGAAATGAGCAGTTCTTC.